The T cell receptor beta chain described here comes from a study of spatial heterogeneity in lung cancer. Study-level background: Sequenced follow-up PBMC samples came a median of roughly two years after resection, where available.

Germline values: CDR1 LNHNV, CDR2 YYDKDF (reference sequence). V was pared by 0 bases and J by 1 base, with 19 bases between. The CDR3 extends over 19 amino acids. In its sample, this clonotype was seen many times. TCRdb independently ran MiXCR on the 5' RACE reads; one entry per CDR3 protein. The table lists about 47,000 distinct CDR3 sequences, about 10% of them singletons. Stated time point: blood at routine non-recurrence follow-up after resection. J is TRBJ1-5 and V is TRBV15; no clear D. Sequenced here: PBMCs, sampled at follow-up. The receptor comes from a male donor with early-stage non-small cell lung cancer. CDR3 sequence: CATSREKLLPGGSNQPQHF. The CDR3 DNA is TGTGCCACCAGCAGAGAGAAACTCCTTCCTGGAGGGAGCAATCAGCCCCAGCATTTT.